The rows below give T cell receptor beta chains drawn from one sample of a study of chemoradiotherapy in HPV16-positive cancers. This table comes from immunoSEQ multiplex PCR, and its TCRdb copy is limited to in-frame clones, with some not included. The sample has 10,000 or so clones; roughly 80% are singletons. Sequenced here: blood, sampled from a patient who underwent chemoradiotherapy. These receptors were obtained from a human donor with HPV-associated anogenital cancer. Both conserved end residues are part of each CDR3. Each record gives: D gene, J gene, V gene, clone size, CDR3 protein, CDR3 DNA. The D gene is left open where the match is weak. Size is stated for part of the rows, as once, few or many counts, or as a class when the clone is expanded.

d_call: .
j_call: TRBJ1-5
v_call: TRBV7-8
clone_size: .
cdr3_aa: CASSRTGPYSNQPQHF
cdr3_nt: TGTGCCAGCAGCCGAACAGGCCCTTATAGCAATCAGCCCCAGCATTTT

d_call: .
j_call: TRBJ2-1
v_call: TRBV6-6
clone_size: once
cdr3_aa: CASSFKTVGLYNEQFF
cdr3_nt: TGTGCCAGCAGTTTCAAAACTGTGGGCCTCTACAATGAGCAGTTCTTC

d_call: .
j_call: TRBJ1-1
v_call: TRBV7-2
clone_size: .
cdr3_aa: CASSLKGSGTEAFF
cdr3_nt: TGTGCCAGCAGCTTAAAAGGGAGCGGCACTGAAGCTTTCTTT

d_call: .
j_call: TRBJ2-7
v_call: TRBV7-8
clone_size: .
cdr3_aa: CASSLPSRRSYEQYF
cdr3_nt: TGTGCCAGCAGCCTCCCATCGAGGCGTTCCTACGAGCAGTACTTC

d_call: TRBD2
j_call: TRBJ2-7
v_call: TRBV5-1
clone_size: few
cdr3_aa: CASSRAVVAGSYEQYF
cdr3_nt: TGCGCCAGCAGCCGGGCGGTGGTAGCGGGATCCTACGAGCAGTACTTC

d_call: .
j_call: TRBJ2-5
v_call: TRBV11-2
clone_size: .
cdr3_aa: CASSSWLSGQETQYF
cdr3_nt: TGTGCCAGCAGCTCCTGGCTTTCGGGGCAAGAGACCCAGTACTTC

d_call: .
j_call: TRBJ2-3
v_call: TRBV15
clone_size: .
cdr3_aa: CATSRGAGLADTQYF
cdr3_nt: TGTGCCACCAGCAGAGGTGCGGGCTTGGCAGATACGCAGTATTTT

d_call: TRBD1
j_call: TRBJ2-1
v_call: TRBV29-1
clone_size: .
cdr3_aa: CSVGTGGYNEQFF
cdr3_nt: TGCAGCGTTGGGACAGGGGGGTACAATGAGCAGTTCTTC

d_call: .
j_call: TRBJ1-5
v_call: TRBV28
clone_size: .
cdr3_aa: CASSLLMNGIYSNQPQHF
cdr3_nt: TGTGCCAGCAGTTTATTGATGAACGGGATTTATAGCAATCAGCCCCAGCATTTT

d_call: TRBD2
j_call: TRBJ2-1
v_call: TRBV5-6
clone_size: .
cdr3_aa: CASSPLGTSLSDEQFF
cdr3_nt: TGTGCCAGCAGCCCACTGGGGACTAGCTTAAGCGATGAGCAGTTCTTC

d_call: TRBD1
j_call: TRBJ2-7
v_call: TRBV5-1
clone_size: .
cdr3_aa: CASSLVTGGGYEQYF
cdr3_nt: TGCGCCAGCAGCTTGGTCACAGGGGGAGGCTACGAGCAGTACTTC

d_call: TRBD2
j_call: TRBJ2-7
v_call: TRBV18
clone_size: .
cdr3_aa: CASSPVTSGGHEQYF
cdr3_nt: TGTGCCAGCTCACCGGTTACTAGCGGGGGTCACGAGCAGTACTTC

d_call: TRBD2
j_call: TRBJ2-3
v_call: TRBV11-3
clone_size: .
cdr3_aa: CASSLGSSGGTDTQYF
cdr3_nt: TGTGCCAGCAGCTTAGGATCTAGCGGGGGCACAGATACGCAGTATTTT

d_call: .
j_call: TRBJ1-1
v_call: TRBV6-4
clone_size: few
cdr3_aa: CASSDSGEGTEAFF
cdr3_nt: TGTGCCAGCAGTGACTCGGGGGAGGGCACTGAAGCTTTCTTT

d_call: .
j_call: TRBJ1-2
v_call: TRBV2
clone_size: .
cdr3_aa: CASSGVVGGSIVANYGYTF
cdr3_nt: TGTGCCAGCAGTGGAGTAGTGGGGGGCTCTATCGTGGCTAACTATGGCTACACCTTC

d_call: .
j_call: TRBJ1-2
v_call: TRBV28
clone_size: .
cdr3_aa: CASSWGDYGYTF
cdr3_nt: TGTGCCAGCAGTTGGGGAGACTATGGCTACACCTTC

d_call: TRBD2
j_call: TRBJ2-1
v_call: TRBV11-2
clone_size: .
cdr3_aa: CASSPLAGATYNEQFF
cdr3_nt: TGTGCCAGCAGCCCTCTAGCGGGGGCTACCTACAATGAGCAGTTCTTC

d_call: .
j_call: TRBJ2-3
v_call: TRBV7-9
clone_size: .
cdr3_aa: CASSPLRTATVDTQYF
cdr3_nt: TGTGCCAGCAGCCCCCTACGGACAGCTACGGTGGATACGCAGTATTTT

d_call: .
j_call: TRBJ1-4
v_call: TRBV2
clone_size: .
cdr3_aa: CASRVDGHLNEKLFF
cdr3_nt: TGTGCCAGCAGGGTTGACGGACACCTTAATGAAAAACTGTTTTTT

d_call: .
j_call: TRBJ2-2
v_call: TRBV9
clone_size: .
cdr3_aa: CASSPTGPGELFF
cdr3_nt: TGTGCCAGCAGCCCGACGGGTCCCGGGGAGCTGTTTTTT

d_call: .
j_call: TRBJ2-7
v_call: TRBV19
clone_size: .
cdr3_aa: CASSRMLETAAYEQYF
cdr3_nt: TGTGCCAGTAGTAGAATGTTGGAGACAGCAGCCTACGAGCAGTACTTC

d_call: TRBD1
j_call: TRBJ1-5
v_call: TRBV25-1
clone_size: .
cdr3_aa: CASTGGDQPQHF
cdr3_nt: TGTGCCAGCACAGGGGGAGATCAGCCCCAGCATTTT

d_call: TRBD1
j_call: TRBJ1-2
v_call: TRBV28
clone_size: .
cdr3_aa: CASLYRDSRYGYTF
cdr3_nt: TGTGCCAGCCTATACCGGGACAGTCGCTATGGCTACACCTTC

d_call: .
j_call: TRBJ2-5
v_call: TRBV7-2
clone_size: once
cdr3_aa: CASSFNGAAGETQYF
cdr3_nt: TGTGCCAGCAGCTTTAACGGGGCTGCTGGGGAGACCCAGTACTTC

d_call: .
j_call: TRBJ1-5
v_call: TRBV19
clone_size: .
cdr3_aa: CASDPDSRYSNQPQHF
cdr3_nt: TGTGCCAGTGACCCGGACAGCAGATATAGCAATCAGCCCCAGCATTTT

d_call: .
j_call: TRBJ2-3
v_call: TRBV11-2
clone_size: .
cdr3_aa: CASRSIRAEATDTQYF
cdr3_nt: TGTGCCAGCAGGAGTATCAGAGCAGAGGCAACAGATACGCAGTATTTT